The clone carrying this T cell receptor (beta chain) was counted many times. The antigen remains unidentified. TCRdb processed the 5' RACE reads anew with MiXCR; each CDR3 protein has one entry. The table shows roughly 150,000 distinct CDR3 sequences, with 6% to 7.5% occurring only once. These data come from a study of T cells after yellow fever vaccination. Study as a whole: For low cell numbers, libraries were made with SMART-Seq v4 Ultra Low Input. Study-wide results and limits: Clones from primary vaccination mostly reappeared after the booster (roughly 95% CD4, around 90% CD8). FACS-sorted repertoires might harbor abundant contaminating clonotypes from the bulk population.

V was pared by 4 bases and J by 4 bases, with 15 bases between. This CDR3 spans 15 amino acids. From germline, CDR1 is SGHRS and CDR2 YFSETQ. The chain is built from TRBV5-1 and TRBJ1-5; a weak D match, TRBD1 (6 bases). The sample was CD4+ T cells sorted from PBMCs, taken 5 days after the first yellow fever vaccination. The source of this sequence is a man in his late teens or twenties who received the YFV17D yellow fever vaccine. CDR3 nucleotide sequence: TGCGCCAGCAGCCCCTTGGCAGGGGCGAATCAGCCCCAGCATTTT. It yields the protein CASSPLAGANQPQHF.